A single sample gave rise to the 5 T cell receptor beta chains below, sequenced in a study of T cell clones after liver transplantation. Only in-frame clones appear in the TCRdb table, and some are missing; sequencing was by immunoSEQ multiplex PCR. The top ten hold over 0.45% of the sample, which has some 75,000 clones, 75% to 90% seen once. This material consisted of CD4+ T cells from blood, taken before liver transplant. The receptors originated from a human donor who received a liver transplant.

This clone was observed once. The rearrangement links TRBV18 to TRBJ1-1, with a weak D call TRBD1 (6 bases). Trimming pared 3 bases from V and 0 bases from J, leaving 23 bases between. CDR3 size: 19 residues. Germline CDR1 is KGHSH and CDR2 is LQKENI. The CDR3 sequence: CASSPGTSRRLLMNTEAFF. The CDR3 DNA reads TGTGCCAGCTCACCGGGGACAAGTCGACGACTCCTCATGAACACTGAAGCTTTCTTT.

The gene calls are TRBV2 and TRBJ1-1; D gene unclear. The germline V gene encodes CDR1 SNHLY and CDR2 FYNNEI. The CDR3 extends over 14 amino acids. The V gene lost 5 bases and the J gene lost 1 base, with 11 bases spanning the gap. The DNA for the CDR3 is TGTGCCAGCAGTTTGTGGGGAGAGAACACTGAAGCTTTCTTT. This gives the protein CASSLWGENTEAFF.

The rearrangement links TRBV10-1 to TRBJ2-5, with TRBD2 as a possible D gene (5 bases). Germline-derived CDR1 and CDR2 are WNHNN and SYGVQD (reference sequence). V shed 4 bases and J shed 5 bases, with 11 bases lying between them. The CDR3 is 13 amino acids. CDR3 loop: CASSAGGEETQYF. Here the CDR3 DNA reads TGCGCCAGCAGTGCTGGAGGCGAGGAGACCCAGTACTTC.

For this clone: This CDR3 is also generated by other DNA sequences in the sample. This chain joins TRBV2 and TRBJ1-5; 7 nucleotides match TRBD1. This CDR3 is 14 amino acids long. The J segment lost 4 bases and the V segment lost 5 bases, leaving 5 bases of the junction unmatched. The germline CDR1 and CDR2 sequences are SNHLY and FYNNEI. CDR3 sequence: CASSSGQPNQPQHF. The CDR3 DNA reads as TGTGCCAGCAGTTCGGGACAGCCGAATCAGCCCCAGCATTTT.

The chain couples TRBV5-1 to TRBJ1-3; TRBD1 is a possible D gene (6 bases). The CDR3 is 15 amino acids. The ends were cut back, 4 bases at V and 1 base at J, with 12 bases in the middle. CDR1 is SGHRS, CDR2 YFSETQ, per germline. In nucleotides, the CDR3 is TGCGCCAGCAGCGCGGAAGGACAGTCTGGAAACACCATATATTTT. It encodes CASSAEGQSGNTIYF.